This TCR beta chain was identified in a study of T cells in Graves' hyperthyroidism and ophthalmopathy. This clonotype has ten or more counts. This CDR3 has 13 amino acids. Trimming stripped 4 bases from V and 1 base from J, with 7 bases between. The V gene's germline CDR1 is SGHTA and CDR2 FQGNSA. What was amplified from RNA transcripts were TCR beta CDR3 regions. HTBI primers were used for first-round RT-PCR of the TCR CDR3. Each CDR3 protein gets one entry after TCRdb re-called the multiplex PCR reads with MiXCR. The sample lists a few hundred thousand distinct CDR3 sequences, 17% seen once, with approximately 15% in the top ten.

The TCR comes from a young woman with Graves' ophthalmopathy. Sequencing used blood. This chain connects TRBV7-2 to TRBJ1-1, with D unclear. The CDR3 region has the DNA TGTGCCAGCAGCTCCGCTGCGAACACTGAAGCTTTCTTT. It specifies CASSSAANTEAFF.